This T cell receptor (beta chain) was observed in a study of blood T cell repertoires in COVID-19. Study overall: Sources were T cells, B-cell-depleted T cells, or PBMCs; the material itself was cDNA or gDNA.

Trimming at V came to 4 bases and at J to 0 bases, leaving 12 bases not matched to a gene. Germline loops: CDR1 SGHVS, CDR2 FQNEAQ. CDR3 size: 17 residues. Original processing methods: Amplification with reference gene primers provided the estimates of nucleated cell counts. Sequencing was performed with immunoSEQ multiplex PCR; in TCRdb, only in-frame clones are kept and a portion is missing. That table gives V, J and clone size, and the DNA gave D and trimming. The repertoire holds some 390,000 clones, with nearly 90% as singletons. Cohort assignment relied on participant-reported clinical history. Cohort 3 recovered donors had two negative PCRs, clearance, or symptom resolution.

This sequence joins TRBV7-8 and TRBJ2-7, with 7 bases matching TRBD1. Sequenced material: PBMCs or T cells enriched from blood (not recorded which). The TCR sequence derives from a woman in her twenties or thirties who had recovered from COVID-19. The CDR3 sequence: CASSSLFIRDSSYEQYF. CDR3 nucleotides: TGTGCCAGCAGCTCCTTATTTATCCGGGACAGCTCCTACGAGCAGTACTTC.